This T cell receptor beta chain derives from a study of technical replicates of blood from several donors. Trimming pared 3 bases from V and 3 bases from J, leaving 20 bases between. The CDR3 runs to 17 residues. Germline V gene lookup returns CDR1 MNHNS and CDR2 SASEGT. Sequencing was performed with immunoSEQ multiplex PCR; in TCRdb, only in-frame clones are kept and a portion is missing. The sample has approximately 58,000 clones; about 86% are singletons. This TCR derives from a human donor in good health. Some clones in this sample may be carry-over from other donors' samples. The genes are TRBV6-1 and TRBJ1-2; possibly TRBD1 for D (5 bases). The sample was PBMCs. The CDR3 sequence is CASSDGAGKSVHYGYTF. In DNA form, the CDR3 reads TGTGCCAGCAGTGATGGAGCAGGGAAATCTGTTCACTATGGCTACACCTTC.